The entry below describes one T cell receptor beta chain. Looked up from germline, CDR1 is KGHSH and CDR2 is LQKENI. This CDR3 has 15 residues. Between the trimmed V and J ends, which lost 3 bases and 5 bases, there was a span of 17 bases. These data originate in a study of T cell repertoires in cytomegalovirus infection. Study overall: Public TCR beta signatures marked donors with CMV infection and the matching HLA.

One entry per CDR3 protein, called by TCRdb with MiXCR from the reads. Altogether approximately 750,000 distinct CDR3 sequences are present, approximately 40% being singletons, with the ten largest covering under 3%. The chain uses TRBV18 and TRBJ2-7; no clear D gene. This TCR was sampled from a human donor in good health (CMV status not recorded). Some clones in this sample may be carry-over from other donors' samples. The sequencing input was PBMCs. The CDR3 region is CASSPGGAGSDEQYF. CDR3 in DNA: TGTGCCAGCTCACCCGGTGGTGCAGGTTCGGACGAGCAGTACTTC.